This T cell receptor beta chain was identified during a study of cytomegalovirus exposure and HLA in healthy donors. Study-level findings and limits: In a later analysis, a missense DCLRE1C variant was linked to TCR beta V- and J-gene trimming. Researchers counted roughly 150 TCR beta chains as cytomegalovirus-associated.

The PCR ran on 60 Vbeta and 13 Jbeta primers. Sequencing was performed with immunoSEQ multiplex PCR; in TCRdb, only in-frame clones are kept and a portion is missing. The repertoire consists of more than 80,000 clones, with about 79% occurring once and the leading ten covering approximately 6%. With respect to this clone: What it binds is unknown.

Source material: PBMCs. The TCR sequence derives from a man aged 18 to 30 in good health and CMV-seropositive.

The CDR3, as DNA: TGTGCCAGCAGCGTAGGACTAGCGGGAGCGAGTGAGCAGTTCTTC. As protein: CASSVGLAGASEQFF. This chain joins TRBV9 and TRBJ2-1; 12 nucleotides agree with TRBD2. The CDR3 runs to 15 residues. Unmatched junction bases numbered 4, after V lost 0 bases and J lost 9 bases. Germline assignment: CDR1 SGDLS and CDR2 YYNGEE.